Listed below are T cell receptor beta chains from one sample, sequenced in a study of identifying expanded T cells in peripheral blood. TCRdb's copy holds only in-frame clones and misses some; the assay was immunoSEQ multiplex PCR. In the table there are around 100,000 clones, around 89% of which are singletons. What was sequenced was blood. The origin of the receptors is a person aged 18 to 75 in good health. Each CDR3 is given with its conserved first and last residue. Fields, in order: D gene, J gene, V gene, clone size, CDR3 DNA, CDR3 protein. D genes are given only for firm matches. Only some rows state a clone size, as once, few, many or a class for expanded clones.

TRBD1 TRBJ2-7 TRBV2 - TGTGCCAGCAGTGTTGACAGGGGGCGCGAGCAGTACTTC CASSVDRGREQYF
- TRBJ2-7 TRBV28 - TGTGCCAGCAGTCAGGCCGCCTCCTACGAGCAGTACTTC CASSQAASYEQYF
- TRBJ1-1 TRBV4-3 - TGCGCCAGCAGCTCCCTCGGACAGCCCCGTAGTGAAGCTTTCTTT CASSSLGQPRSEAFF
- TRBJ2-3 TRBV19 once TGTGCCAGTAGTAGGACGAGGGTACGAGATACGCAGTATTTT CASSRTRVRDTQYF
TRBD1 TRBJ2-7 TRBV7-8 - TGTGCCAGCAGCTCCGGGACAGCCTTTTTCACCTCCTACGAGCAGTACTTC CASSSGTAFFTSYEQYF
TRBD1 TRBJ1-2 TRBV6-6 - TGTGCCAGCAGTTACACTTGGGGACAGCCCTATGGCTACACCTTC CASSYTWGQPYGYTF
- TRBJ2-7 TRBV6-5 - TGTGCCAGCAGTTACTCCCAGGGACCCTACGAGCAGTACTTC CASSYSQGPYEQYF
- TRBJ2-7 TRBV19 - TGTGCCACCAAAAGACAGGGAGGATCCTACGAGCAGTACTTC CATKRQGGSYEQYF
TRBD2 TRBJ2-3 TRBV19 - TGTGCCAGTAGTATTTGGGGACTAGCGGGCTACCCCACAGATACGCAGTATTTT CASSIWGLAGYPTDTQYF
TRBD1 TRBJ2-5 TRBV7-7 - TGTGCCAGCAGCATAGACAGGGGTGGGGAGACCCAGTACTTC CASSIDRGGETQYF
- TRBJ1-4 TRBV6-6 - TGTGCCAGCAGCCGGGCGACAACTAATGAAAAACTGTTTTTT CASSRATTNEKLFF
- TRBJ1-1 TRBV25-1 - TGTGCCAGCCGGCGAAACACTGAAGCTTTCTTT CASRRNTEAFF
- TRBJ1-1 TRBV2 - TGTGCCAGCAGGGGTAGGGGAGCTTTCTTT CASRGRGAFF
TRBD1 TRBJ1-4 TRBV5-1 - TGCGCCAGCAGCTCAGGACAGGTTCCGTGGGAAAAACTGTTTTTT CASSSGQVPWEKLFF
- TRBJ1-1 TRBV12-5 once TGTGCTAGTGTTGCCGACATAAACGCCGGAGGCACTGAAGCTTTCTTT CASVADINAGGTEAFF